The rows below give T cell receptor beta chains drawn from one sample of a study of blood T cell repertoires in COVID-19. The protocol was immunoSEQ multiplex PCR, while the TCRdb copy is restricted to in-frame clones and leaves out a portion. This table has 300,000 to 450,000 clones, approximately 89% appearing once. Material: PBMCs or T cells enriched from blood (not recorded which). These receptors originate from a man between 40 and 49 years old in a cohort exposed to, infected with or recovered from COVID-19 (not recorded which). CDR3s include the opening cysteine and the closing phenylalanine or tryptophan. Each record gives: J gene, clone size, V gene, D gene, CDR3 protein, CDR3 DNA. The D gene is left open where the match is weak. Not every row has a clone size; where given, it reads once, few, many or a size class.

TRBJ1-6	.	TRBV5-8	.	CASSLVSGFSYNSPLHF	TGTGCCAGCAGCTTGGTTTCGGGGTTCTCCTATAATTCACCCCTCCACTTT
TRBJ1-1	.	TRBV7-6	.	CASSLGGREDTEAFF	TGTGCCAGCAGCTTAGGGGGCCGAGAGGACACTGAAGCTTTCTTT
TRBJ2-3	.	TRBV3-1/TRBV3-2	.	CASSQVGYNTDTQYF	TGTGCCAGCAGCCAAGTCGGGTATAACACAGATACGCAGTATTTT
TRBJ1-4	once	TRBV27	.	CASSFRGFAINEKLFF	TGTGCCAGCAGTTTTAGGGGTTTTGCGATAAATGAAAAACTGTTTTTT
TRBJ1-5	.	TRBV24-1	.	CATSDLSGFILKANQPQHF	TGTGCCACCAGTGATTTGTCGGGTTTCATCTTGAAAGCCAATCAGCCCCAGCATTTT
TRBJ1-2	once	TRBV3-1/TRBV3-2	.	CASSPRDFSYGYTF	TGTGCCAGCAGCCCACGGGACTTTAGCTATGGCTACACCTTC
TRBJ2-7	once	TRBV5-1	.	CASSLDRSLGEQYF	TGCGCCAGCAGCCTCGACAGGAGCTTAGGAGAGCAGTACTTC
TRBJ2-1	.	TRBV7-8	TRBD2	CASSRTSGRTHSYNEQFF	TGTGCCAGCAGCCGGACTAGCGGGAGGACTCACTCCTACAATGAGCAGTTCTTC
TRBJ1-5	.	TRBV3-1/TRBV3-2	.	CASSQDNRDNQPQHF	TGTGCCAGCAGCCAAGATAACCGGGATAATCAGCCCCAGCATTTT
TRBJ1-1	.	TRBV6-4	.	CASSVGGGNTEAFF	TGTGCCAGCAGTGTGGGAGGGGGGAACACTGAAGCTTTCTTT
TRBJ2-7	few	TRBV28	.	CASSLGWRDGEQYF	TGTGCCAGCAGTTTAGGCTGGCGGGATGGCGAGCAGTACTTC
TRBJ1-2	.	TRBV29-1	.	CSVERDIDGYTF	TGCAGCGTTGAACGGGATATTGATGGCTACACCTTC
TRBJ1-1	.	TRBV10-3	TRBD1	CAIRGTGDTEAFF	TGTGCCATCAGGGGGACAGGGGACACTGAAGCTTTCTTT
TRBJ2-1	.	TRBV14	.	CASKGVAEQFF	TGTGCCAGCAAAGGGGTCGCGGAGCAGTTCTTC
TRBJ2-7	.	TRBV11-2	TRBD1	CASSLVGTGAYEQYF	TGTGCCAGCAGCTTAGTCGGGACAGGGGCGTACGAGCAGTACTTC
TRBJ2-7	.	TRBV7-9	.	CASSGPGLFTSPYEQYF	TGTGCCAGCAGCGGACCGGGACTCTTTACGTCCCCCTACGAGCAGTACTTC
TRBJ1-2	.	TRBV27	TRBD1	CASSSTGGFGGYTF	TGTGCCAGCAGTTCGACAGGGGGCTTTGGTGGCTACACCTTC
TRBJ2-4	.	TRBV2	.	CASSIARQKLLAKNIQYF	TGTGCCAGCAGTATTGCGAGACAGAAGTTATTAGCCAAAAACATTCAGTACTTC
TRBJ1-1	.	TRBV13	.	CASSFRLTNWDTEAFF	TGTGCCAGCAGCTTTAGACTGACTAATTGGGACACTGAAGCTTTCTTT
TRBJ2-7	.	TRBV7-8	TRBD1	CASSVGQGSLEQYF	TGTGCCAGCAGCGTCGGACAGGGGAGTCTCGAGCAGTACTTC
TRBJ2-7	.	TRBV11-2	.	CASSLDRAREQYF	TGTGCCAGCAGCTTAGACAGGGCGCGCGAGCAGTACTTC
TRBJ1-6	many	TRBV5-1	.	CASSLQQGSNSPLHF	TGCGCCAGCAGCTTGCAACAGGGTTCGAATTCACCCCTCCACTTT
TRBJ2-7	once	TRBV29-1	.	CSVEGQFGGSYEQYF	TGCAGCGTTGAAGGTCAGTTCGGCGGCTCCTACGAGCAGTACTTC
TRBJ2-5	.	TRBV7-7	TRBD2	CASSLTLAGEGETQYF	TGTGCCAGCAGCTTAACCCTAGCGGGAGAGGGGGAGACCCAGTACTTC
TRBJ2-2	.	TRBV7-2	.	CASSRGQTGELFF	TGTGCCAGCAGTCGGGGACAAACCGGGGAGCTGTTTTTT
TRBJ2-1	.	TRBV6-5	TRBD2	CASSLIAGPAYNEQFF	TGTGCCAGCAGTTTAATAGCGGGACCGGCTTACAATGAGCAGTTCTTC
TRBJ2-3	.	TRBV3-1/TRBV3-2	TRBD1	CASSSRTGVADTQYF	TGTGCCAGCAGCTCCAGGACAGGGGTGGCAGATACGCAGTATTTT
TRBJ2-1	.	TRBV5-1	TRBD2	CASSLPGTSHNEQFF	TGCGCCAGCAGCTTACCCGGGACTAGTCACAATGAGCAGTTCTTC
TRBJ1-1	.	TRBV30	.	CATERAHGAFF	TGTGCGACAGAAAGGGCACACGGAGCTTTCTTT
TRBJ1-3	.	TRBV2	.	CASKKDGTRGSGNTIYF	TGTGCCAGCAAGAAGGACGGAACTCGGGGATCTGGAAACACCATATATTTT
TRBJ2-3	.	TRBV10-2	.	CASSESKGTTGTDTQYF	TGCGCCAGCAGTGAGTCGAAGGGGACAACCGGCACAGATACGCAGTATTTT
TRBJ1-1	.	TRBV18	.	CASSPRDVQGGTEAFF	TGTGCCAGCTCACCGAGGGACGTTCAAGGGGGCACTGAAGCTTTCTTT
TRBJ1-5	.	TRBV28	TRBD1	CASSFGTGSNQPQHF	TGTGCCAGCAGTTTCGGGACAGGGAGTAATCAGCCCCAGCATTTT
TRBJ1-1	once	TRBV14	TRBD1	CASSQALSQGAGNTEAFF	TGTGCCAGCAGCCAAGCTTTGTCGCAGGGGGCGGGGAACACTGAAGCTTTCTTT
TRBJ2-5	.	TRBV5-1	.	CASSFGTTQETQYF	TGCGCCAGCAGCTTCGGGACAACCCAAGAGACCCAGTACTTC
TRBJ2-1	.	TRBV9	.	CASSSADWSSYNEQFF	TGTGCCAGCAGCTCCGCGGACTGGAGCTCCTACAATGAGCAGTTCTTC
TRBJ2-7	.	TRBV5-4	.	CASSSGTGNWEQYF	TGTGCCAGCAGCTCAGGGACTGGCAACTGGGAGCAGTACTTC
TRBJ2-7	.	TRBV6-1	TRBD1	CASSEPGQGYYEQYF	TGTGCCAGCAGTGAGCCGGGACAGGGCTACTACGAGCAGTACTTC
TRBJ1-5	few	TRBV28	.	CASSPLPGFLAVRPQHF	TGTGCCAGCAGTCCCCTACCCGGGTTCCTGGCGGTTAGGCCCCAGCATTTT
TRBJ2-5	.	TRBV12-5	.	CASGPRQETQYF	TGTGCTAGTGGTCCCAGGCAAGAGACCCAGTACTTC
TRBJ1-2	.	TRBV28	.	CASSLGGPDSWYGYTF	TGTGCCAGCAGTTTAGGGGGCCCAGACAGTTGGTATGGCTACACCTTC
TRBJ2-7	.	TRBV27	.	CASSLNRVHEQYF	TGTGCCAGCAGTTTAAACAGGGTCCACGAGCAGTACTTC
TRBJ1-5	.	TRBV19	.	CASSAPTGGSFNQPQHF	TGTGCCAGTAGTGCCCCGACAGGTGGGAGTTTTAATCAGCCCCAGCATTTT
TRBJ1-1	.	TRBV18	.	CASSPREMQLNTEAFF	TGTGCCAGCTCACCACGAGAAATGCAATTGAACACTGAAGCTTTCTTT
TRBJ1-1	.	TRBV27	.	CASSLRGALAEAFF	TGTGCCAGCAGTTTACGGGGAGCTTTAGCTGAAGCTTTCTTT